Sequencing of this TCR beta chain was carried out in a study of radiotherapy plus CTLA-4 blockade in lung cancer listed by TCRdb under 2018. The study in broad terms: Among enrolled patients, under 20% had an objective response and 31% reached disease control. Summary of the overall study and its limitations: After treatment with radiotherapy and ipilimumab, TCR clones that came from tumors expanded in the peripheral blood. Increased serum interferon-beta after radiation, together with early dynamic changes in blood T cell clones, were reported to be the strongest predictors of response.

The germline V gene specifies SGHNT as CDR1 and YENEEA as CDR2. Taken from cysteine to phenylalanine, the CDR3 has 14 residues. Only the CDR3 part of the read is kept: 42 bases, read in frame from the first base. Here V drops 4 bases and J drops 11 bases, and the junction holds 9 bases not matched to any gene. Receptor libraries were prepared by the immunoSEQ multiplex PCR assay. TCRdb holds this immuneACCESS table with in-frame rearrangements only. Some clones are missing; in checked studies, unresolved V genes explain under half, and the rest has no known cause. For this sample there are 81,000 or so clones; around 87% appear just once. The top ten hold 0.85% to 0.9% of the sample. Focal radiation therapy combined with CTLA-4 blockade (ipilimumab) was tested in patients with chemo-refractory metastatic non-small-cell lung cancer. This clone appeared a single time. Its antigen is currently not known. The input lacks base qualities; no much larger clone sits a single base away.

The source material was peripheral blood, sampled from a patient treated with radiotherapy plus ipilimumab. This TCR came from a human donor with non-small cell lung cancer who had stable disease on radiotherapy plus ipilimumab. The chain links TRBV11-3 with TRBJ2-3, and 10 bases in between align with TRBD1. The CDR3 protein: CASSSGQGSGKQYF. The sequenced DNA: TGTGCCAGCAGCTCGGGACAGGGGAGTGGTAAGCAGTATTTT.